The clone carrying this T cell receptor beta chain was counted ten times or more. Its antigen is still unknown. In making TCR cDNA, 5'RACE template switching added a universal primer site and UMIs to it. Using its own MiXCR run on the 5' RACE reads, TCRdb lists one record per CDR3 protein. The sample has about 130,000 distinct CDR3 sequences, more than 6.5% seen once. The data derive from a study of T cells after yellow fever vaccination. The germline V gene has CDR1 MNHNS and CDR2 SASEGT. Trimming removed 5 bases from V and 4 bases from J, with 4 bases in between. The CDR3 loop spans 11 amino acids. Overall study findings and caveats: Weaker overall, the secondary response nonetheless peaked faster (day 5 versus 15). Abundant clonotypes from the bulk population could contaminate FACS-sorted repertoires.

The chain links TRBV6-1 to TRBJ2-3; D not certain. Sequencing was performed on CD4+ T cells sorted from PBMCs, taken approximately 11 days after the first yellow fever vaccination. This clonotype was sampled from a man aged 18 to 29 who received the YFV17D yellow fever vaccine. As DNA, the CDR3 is TGTGCCAGCAGTTTGTCAGATACGCAGTATTTT. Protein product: CASSLSDTQYF.